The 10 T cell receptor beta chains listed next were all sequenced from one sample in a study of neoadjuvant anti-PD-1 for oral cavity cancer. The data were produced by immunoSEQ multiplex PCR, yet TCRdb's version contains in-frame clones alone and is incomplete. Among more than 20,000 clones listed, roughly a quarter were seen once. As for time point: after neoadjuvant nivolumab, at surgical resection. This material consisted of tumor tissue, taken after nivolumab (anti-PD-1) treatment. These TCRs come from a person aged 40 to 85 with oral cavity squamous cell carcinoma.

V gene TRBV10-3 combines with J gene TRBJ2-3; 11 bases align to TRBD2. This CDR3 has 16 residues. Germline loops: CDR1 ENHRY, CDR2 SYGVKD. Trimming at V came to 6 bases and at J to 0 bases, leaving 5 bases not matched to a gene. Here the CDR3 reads CAISGLAGISTDTQYF. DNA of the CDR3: TGTGCCATCAGCGGACTAGCGGGCATTAGCACAGATACGCAGTATTTT.

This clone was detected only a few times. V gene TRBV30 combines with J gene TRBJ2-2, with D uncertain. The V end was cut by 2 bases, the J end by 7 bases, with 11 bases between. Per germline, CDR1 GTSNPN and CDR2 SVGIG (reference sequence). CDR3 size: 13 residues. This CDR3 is CAWSSLSGGELFF. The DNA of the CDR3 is TGTGCCTGGAGTTCATTGTCCGGCGGGGAGCTGTTTTTT.

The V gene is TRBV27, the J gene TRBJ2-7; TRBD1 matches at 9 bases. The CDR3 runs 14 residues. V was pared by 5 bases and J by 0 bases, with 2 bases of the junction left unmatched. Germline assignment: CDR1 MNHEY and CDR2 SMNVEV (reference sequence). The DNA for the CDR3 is TGTGCCAGCAGTGGGACAGGGATCTCCTACGAGCAGTACTTC. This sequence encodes CASSGTGISYEQYF.

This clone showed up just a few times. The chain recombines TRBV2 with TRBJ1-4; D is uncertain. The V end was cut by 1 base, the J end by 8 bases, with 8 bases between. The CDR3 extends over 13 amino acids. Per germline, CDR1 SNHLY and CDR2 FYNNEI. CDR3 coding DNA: TGTGCCAGCAGTGAAGAAAGGTTCGAAAAACTGTTTTTT. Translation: CASSEERFEKLFF.

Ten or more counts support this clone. The CDR3 DNA is TGTGCCAGCAGTGATCTGACCTACGAGCAGTACTTC. Protein sequence: CASSDLTYEQYF. The J gene is TRBJ2-7, the V gene TRBV6-1, with D unclear. The CDR3 totals 12 residues. V lost 3 bases, J lost 2 bases, and 5 bases lay in between. Germline loops: CDR1 MNHNS, CDR2 SASEGT.

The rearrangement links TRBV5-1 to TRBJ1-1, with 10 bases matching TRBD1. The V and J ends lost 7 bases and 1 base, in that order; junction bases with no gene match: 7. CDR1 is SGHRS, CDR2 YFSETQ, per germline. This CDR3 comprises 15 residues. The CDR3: CASGTGQGQNTEAFF. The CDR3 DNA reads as TGCGCCAGCGGAACGGGACAGGGGCAGAACACTGAAGCTTTCTTT. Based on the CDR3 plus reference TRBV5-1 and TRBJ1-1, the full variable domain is KAGVTQTPRYLIKTRGQQVTLSCSPISGHRSVSWYQQTPGQGLQFLFEYFSETQRNKGNFPGRFSGRQFSNSRSEMNVSTLELGDSALYLCASGTGQGQNTEAFFGQGTRLTVV.

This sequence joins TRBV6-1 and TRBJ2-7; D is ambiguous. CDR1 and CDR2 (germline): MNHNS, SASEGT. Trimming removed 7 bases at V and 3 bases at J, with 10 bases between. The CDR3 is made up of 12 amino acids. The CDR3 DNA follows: TGTGCCAGCACGATCGGGTACTACGAGCAGTACTTC. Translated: CASTIGYYEQYF.

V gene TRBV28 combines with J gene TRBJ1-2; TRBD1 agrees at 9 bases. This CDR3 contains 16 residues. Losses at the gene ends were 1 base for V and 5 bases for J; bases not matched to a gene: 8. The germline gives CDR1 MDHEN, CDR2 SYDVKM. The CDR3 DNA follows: TGTGCCAGCAGTTTATACCCACAGGGGGCGGTTTATGGCTACACCTTC. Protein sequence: CASSLYPQGAVYGYTF.

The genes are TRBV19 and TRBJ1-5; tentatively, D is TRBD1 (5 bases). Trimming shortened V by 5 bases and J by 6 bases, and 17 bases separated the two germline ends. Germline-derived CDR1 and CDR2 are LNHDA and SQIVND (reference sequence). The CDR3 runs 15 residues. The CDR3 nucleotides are TGTGCCAGTAGTGCCTGGGGGGGGTTGGGTCAGCCCCAGCATTTT. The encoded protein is CASSAWGGLGQPQHF.

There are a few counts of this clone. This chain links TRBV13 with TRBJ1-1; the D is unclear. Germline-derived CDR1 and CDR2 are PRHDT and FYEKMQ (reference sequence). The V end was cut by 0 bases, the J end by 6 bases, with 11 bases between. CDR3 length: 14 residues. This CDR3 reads CASSLGKNNAEAFF. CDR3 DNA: TGTGCCAGCAGCTTAGGAAAGAACAACGCTGAAGCTTTCTTT.